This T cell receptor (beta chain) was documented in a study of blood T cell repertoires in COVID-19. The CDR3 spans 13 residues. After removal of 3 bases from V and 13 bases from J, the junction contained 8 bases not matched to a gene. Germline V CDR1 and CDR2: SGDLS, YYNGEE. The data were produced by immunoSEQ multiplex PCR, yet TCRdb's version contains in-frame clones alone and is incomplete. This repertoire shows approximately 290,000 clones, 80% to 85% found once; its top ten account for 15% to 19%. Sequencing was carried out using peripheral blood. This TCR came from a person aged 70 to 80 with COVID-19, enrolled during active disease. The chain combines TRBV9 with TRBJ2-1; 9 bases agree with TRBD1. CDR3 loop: CASSEPGQGLQFF. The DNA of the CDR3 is TGTGCCAGCAGCGAACCGGGACAGGGCCTACAGTTCTTC.